This T cell receptor beta chain was documented in a study of blood T cell repertoires in COVID-19. Study at large: Samples representing acute and convalescent COVID-19 were sourced from the United States, Italy and Spain.

Trimming left V 0 bases short and J 4 bases short, with 4 bases between. This CDR3 spans 13 amino acids. Repertoires were generated with immunoSEQ multiplex PCR, while TCRdb's copy carries only in-frame clones and drops some. The sample has about 160,000 clones; approximately 91% are singletons. This sequence was found in a man aged 18 to 30 with acute or convalescent COVID-19. Sequencing was performed on peripheral blood. This sequence joins TRBV12-3 or TRBV12-4 and TRBJ1-5; D is unresolved. CDR3 sequence reads: CASSLAGNQPQHF. The CDR3 DNA is TGTGCCAGCAGTTTAGCCGGGAATCAGCCCCAGCATTTT.